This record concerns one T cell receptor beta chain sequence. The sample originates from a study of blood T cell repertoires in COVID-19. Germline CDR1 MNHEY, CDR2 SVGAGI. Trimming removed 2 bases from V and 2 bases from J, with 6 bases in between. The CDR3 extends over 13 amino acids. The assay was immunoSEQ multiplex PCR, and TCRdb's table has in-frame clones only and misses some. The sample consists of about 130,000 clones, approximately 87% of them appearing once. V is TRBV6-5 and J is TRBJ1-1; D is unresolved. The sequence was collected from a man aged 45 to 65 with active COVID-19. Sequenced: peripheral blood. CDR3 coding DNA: TGTGCCAGCAGTTACGGCAAAAACACTGAAGCTTTCTTT. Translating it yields CASSYGKNTEAFF.